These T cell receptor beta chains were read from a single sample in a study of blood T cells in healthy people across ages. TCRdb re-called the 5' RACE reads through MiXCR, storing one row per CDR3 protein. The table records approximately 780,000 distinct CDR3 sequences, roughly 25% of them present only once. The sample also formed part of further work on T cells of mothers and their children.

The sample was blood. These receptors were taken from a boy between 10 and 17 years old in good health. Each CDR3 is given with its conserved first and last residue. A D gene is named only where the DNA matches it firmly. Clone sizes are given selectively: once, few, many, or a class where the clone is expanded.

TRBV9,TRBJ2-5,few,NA,TGTGCCAGCAGCGTAATCGGGCAAGAGACCCAGTACTTC,CASSVIGQETQYF
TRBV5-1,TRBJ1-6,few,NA,TGCGCCAGCAGCGGAGGGGTGGGTAATTCACCCCTCCACTTT,CASSGGVGNSPLHF
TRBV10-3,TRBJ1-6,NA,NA,TGTGCCATCAAGGGTGGGGCAGACAATTCACCCCTCCACTTT,CAIKGGADNSPLHF
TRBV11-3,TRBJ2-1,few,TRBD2,TGTGCCAGCAGCACGGGACTAGCGGGGTCCAATGAGCAGTTCTTC,CASSTGLAGSNEQFF
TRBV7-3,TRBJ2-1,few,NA,TGTGCCAGCAGCCCCAAGGGCGCTCGCGAGCAGTTCTTC,CASSPKGAREQFF
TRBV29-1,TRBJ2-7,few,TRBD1,TGCAGCGTTGAGAAGAGGGGGACAGGCCGCGACGAGCAGTACTTC,CSVEKRGTGRDEQYF
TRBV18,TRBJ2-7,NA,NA,TGTGCCGGCTCACCGGTAGCGGAACGGGTCTACGAGCAGTACTTC,CAGSPVAERVYEQYF
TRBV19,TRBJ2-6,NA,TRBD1,TGTGCCAGTAGTAAACAGGGGGCCGCTGGGGCCAACGTCCTGACTTTC,CASSKQGAAGANVLTF
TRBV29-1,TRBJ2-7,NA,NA,TGCAGCGTTGAAGAGGCCGGGGGCAGAAACTACGAGCAGTACTTC,CSVEEAGGRNYEQYF
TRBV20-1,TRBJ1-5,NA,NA,TGCAGTGCTAGATCTGCGGGGCAGGGAACGTATAGCAATCAGCCCCAGCATTTT,CSARSAGQGTYSNQPQHF
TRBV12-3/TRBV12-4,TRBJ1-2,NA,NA,TGTGCCAGCAGCTTACTCGGCGGTAACTATGGCTACACCTTC,CASSLLGGNYGYTF
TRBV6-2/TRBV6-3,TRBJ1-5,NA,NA,TGTGCCAGCAGTTACCGACGGGGGGCCACCAATCAGCCCCAGCATTTT,CASSYRRGATNQPQHF
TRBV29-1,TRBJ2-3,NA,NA,TGCAGCCTCCAGTGGGCGGGAGATACGCAGTATTTT,CSLQWAGDTQYF
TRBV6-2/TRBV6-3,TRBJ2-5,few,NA,TGTGCCAGCAGTTACTCAGCTGGGAGATCCGTGAGGGAGACCCAGTACTTC,CASSYSAGRSVRETQYF
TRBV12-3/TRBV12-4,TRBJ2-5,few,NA,TGTGCCAGTGGGGGGTCGTCAGGGTCGGAGACCCAGTACTTC,CASGGSSGSETQYF
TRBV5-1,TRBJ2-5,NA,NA,TGCGCCAGCAGCTTGGAATCCGGACGGGAGACCCAGTACTTC,CASSLESGRETQYF
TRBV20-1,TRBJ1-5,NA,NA,TGCAGTGCTAGAGATGGGCCCAATAGATATCAGCCCCAGCATTTT,CSARDGPNRYQPQHF
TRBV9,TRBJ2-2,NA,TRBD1,TGTGCCAGCAGCTCCCGGGACAGGGAGATCAACACCGGGGAGCTGTTTTTT,CASSSRDREINTGELFF
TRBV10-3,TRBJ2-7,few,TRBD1,TGTGCCATCAGTGAGTCCCCCGGGACAGGGGTCTCCGAGCAGTACTTC,CAISESPGTGVSEQYF
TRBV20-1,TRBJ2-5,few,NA,TGCAGTGCTAGAGCGGCTGGGGGGACAGCCCTGGAGCAGTACTTC,CSARAAGGTALEQYF
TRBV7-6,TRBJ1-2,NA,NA,TGTGCCAGCTCACAGGGAGTGGGTGGCTACACCTTC,CASSQGVGGYTF
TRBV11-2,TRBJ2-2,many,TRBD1,TGTGCCAGCAGCTACAGGGGAACCGGGGAGCTGTTTTTT,CASSYRGTGELFF
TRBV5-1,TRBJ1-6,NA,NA,TGCGCCAGCAGCTTGGCCTCGGCAGGCAATAATTCACCCCTCCACTTT,CASSLASAGNNSPLHF
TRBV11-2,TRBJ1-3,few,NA,TGTGCCAGCAGCCTTGAGTCATTTGGAAACACCATATATTTT,CASSLESFGNTIYF
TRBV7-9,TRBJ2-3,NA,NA,TGTGCCAGCAGCATACCGACAGCTAGCACAGATACGCAGTATTTT,CASSIPTASTDTQYF
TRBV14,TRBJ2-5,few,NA,TGTGCCAGCAGCCCGAGGCACGAGACCCAGTACTTC,CASSPRHETQYF
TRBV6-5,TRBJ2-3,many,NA,TGTGCCAGCAGTTACGGTGGGACAGATACGCAGTATTTT,CASSYGGTDTQYF
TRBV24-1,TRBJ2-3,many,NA,TGTGCCACCAGAGGAGGGGCGTCTTCAGATACGCAGTATTTT,CATRGGASSDTQYF
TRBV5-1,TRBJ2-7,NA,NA,TGCGCCAGCAGCTTGGCAACGGGGGGCTTCTACGAGCAGTACTTC,CASSLATGGFYEQYF
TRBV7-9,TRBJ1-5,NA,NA,TGTGCCAGCAGCTTACAGGGCGGTAACCAGCAGCCCCAGCATTTT,CASSLQGGNQQPQHF